Listed below are T cell receptor beta chains from one sample, sequenced in a study of T cell repertoires in cytomegalovirus infection. TCRdb itself ran the reads through MiXCR, one entry per CDR3 protein. The data contain 100,000 to 150,000 distinct CDR3 sequences, 20% to 30% of them seen just once; the ten biggest clones take up 30% to 40%. These receptors have no identified antigens. The material sequenced was PBMCs, sequenced either directly or after in vitro stimulation (not recorded which). These receptors all come from a human donor in good health (CMV status not recorded). Some clones in this sample may be carry-over from other donors' samples. Both conserved end residues are part of each CDR3. D genes are given only for firm matches. For some rows the clone size is stated as once, few or many, or as a class when expanded; others skip it.

j_gene,d_gene,abundance,v_gene,CDR3aa,CDR3nt
TRBJ1-2,-,-,TRBV27,CASSPKGHGYGYTF,TGTGCCAGCAGTCCAAAGGGACACGGCTATGGCTACACCTTC
TRBJ2-2,-,-,TRBV2,CASSSTSFTGELFF,TGTGCCAGCAGTTCAACTAGCTTCACCGGGGAGCTGTTTTTT
TRBJ2-7,-,few,TRBV12-3/TRBV12-4,CASRPDSSYEQYF,TGTGCCAGCAGACCGGACAGTTCCTACGAGCAGTACTTC
TRBJ2-7,TRBD1,-,TRBV27,CASSGLTGGRLYEQYF,TGTGCCAGCAGTGGACTAACAGGGGGCCGACTCTACGAGCAGTACTTC
TRBJ2-1,TRBD1,once,TRBV20-1,CSASLAGTGDAFF,TGCAGTGCTAGCCTAGCTGGGACAGGGGATGCGTTCTTC
TRBJ2-7,TRBD2,-,TRBV7-2,CASSLALAGGTYEQYF,TGTGCCAGCAGCTTAGCCCTAGCGGGAGGAACCTACGAGCAGTACTTC
TRBJ2-1,-,few,TRBV6-2/TRBV6-3,CASSTGTRNNEQFF,TGTGCCAGCAGTACCGGGACTCGAAACAATGAGCAGTTCTTC
TRBJ1-2,-,-,TRBV7-9,CASSSVDYGYTF,TGTGCCAGCAGTTCGGTAGACTATGGCTACACCTTC
TRBJ2-7,TRBD2,few,TRBV12-3/TRBV12-4,CASSPPVGSGSRQQYF,TGTGCCAGCAGCCCCCCCGTAGGTAGCGGGAGTCGGCAGCAGTACTTC
TRBJ2-3,-,few,TRBV6-2/TRBV6-3,CASSYPWNTDTQYF,TGTGCCAGCAGTTATCCGTGGAACACAGATACGCAGTATTTT
TRBJ2-7,TRBD2,many,TRBV27,CASSHRLAGYGEQYF,TGTGCCAGCAGTCACCGACTAGCGGGATACGGCGAGCAGTACTTC
TRBJ1-2,-,many,TRBV12-3/TRBV12-4,CASSPTRGAYGYTF,TGTGCCAGCAGCCCCACCCGAGGAGCTTATGGCTACACCTTC
TRBJ2-3,-,once,TRBV6-2/TRBV6-3,CASSATTDTQYF,TGTGCCAGCAGTGCGACGACAGATACGCAGTATTTT
TRBJ2-3,-,few,TRBV20-1,CSARMASDTQYF,TGCAGTGCTAGAATGGCCTCAGATACGCAGTATTTT
TRBJ2-7,-,few,TRBV20-1,CSARVPLLSGSSYEQYF,TGCAGTGCTAGAGTCCCTCTCCTTAGCGGAAGCTCCTACGAGCAGTACTTC
TRBJ2-7,-,few,TRBV5-1,CASSLEPARGGGQYF,TGCGCCAGCAGCTTGGAGCCAGCGAGAGGTGGAGGGCAGTACTTC
TRBJ1-5,-,few,TRBV19,CASSYGGESNQPQHF,TGTGCCAGTAGTTATGGGGGTGAGAGCAATCAGCCCCAGCATTTT
TRBJ2-1,-,few,TRBV6-6,CASSYSWRVSSYNEQFF,TGTGCCAGCAGTTACTCTTGGCGGGTAAGCTCCTACAATGAGCAGTTCTTC
TRBJ2-7,-,-,TRBV7-8,CASSGPGQGGHYEQYF,TGTGCCAGCAGCGGACCCGGGCAGGGGGGGCACTACGAGCAGTACTTC
TRBJ1-2,TRBD1,many,TRBV7-2,CASSFGGDRAINYGYTF,TGTGCCAGCAGCTTCGGGGGGGACAGGGCTATTAACTATGGCTACACCTTC
TRBJ2-5,-,-,TRBV7-9,CASRRGFWETQYF,TGTGCCAGCAGGAGGGGTTTTTGGGAGACCCAGTACTTC
TRBJ2-7,TRBD1,many,TRBV6-2/TRBV6-3,CASSISGTGDYEQYF,TGTGCCAGCAGTATCTCCGGGACAGGTGATTACGAGCAGTACTTC
TRBJ2-2,TRBD1,-,TRBV4-1,CASSQPRQGTGELFF,TGCGCCAGCAGCCAACCCCGACAGGGGACCGGGGAGCTGTTTTTT
TRBJ1-1,-,few,TRBV27,CASTLSGGTSEAFF,TGTGCCAGCACCCTGTCGGGCGGAACCTCTGAAGCTTTCTTT
TRBJ1-1,-,-,TRBV20-1,CSANSGQKNTEAFF,TGCAGTGCAAATTCCGGACAGAAGAACACTGAAGCTTTCTTT
TRBJ2-1,-,-,TRBV10-3,CAIAGTYNNEQFF,TGTGCCATCGCCGGGACATACAACAATGAGCAGTTCTTC
TRBJ1-1,-,few,TRBV24-1,CATSDLLGSAGPRGTEAFF,TGTGCCACCAGTGATTTGCTGGGATCGGCAGGGCCAAGGGGCACTGAAGCTTTCTTT
TRBJ1-1,-,-,TRBV29-1,CSVEDLGGGRTEAFF,TGCAGCGTTGAAGATCTCGGTGGGGGGAGAACTGAAGCTTTCTTT
TRBJ1-1,-,-,TRBV19,CASSQPRGRFHTEAFF,TGTGCCAGTAGTCAACCGAGGGGACGGTTTCACACTGAAGCTTTCTTT
TRBJ2-2,TRBD2,few,TRBV6-6,CASSSGTTSTGELFF,TGTGCCAGCAGTTCCGGGACTACAAGCACCGGGGAGCTGTTTTTT
TRBJ1-1,-,-,TRBV29-1,CSVEGVRDTEAFF,TGCAGCGTGGAGGGGGTTCGGGACACTGAAGCTTTCTTT
TRBJ2-5,-,-,TRBV19,CASCQGGGWETQYF,TGTGCCAGTTGCCAGGGTGGTGGTTGGGAGACCCAGTACTTC
TRBJ2-1,-,many,TRBV4-2,CASSRSRDELYNEQFF,TGTGCCAGCAGCCGCTCCCGGGACGAGTTATACAATGAGCAGTTCTTC
TRBJ1-2,-,few,TRBV27,CASSLDRANYGYTF,TGTGCCAGCAGCCTGGACAGAGCTAACTATGGCTACACCTTC